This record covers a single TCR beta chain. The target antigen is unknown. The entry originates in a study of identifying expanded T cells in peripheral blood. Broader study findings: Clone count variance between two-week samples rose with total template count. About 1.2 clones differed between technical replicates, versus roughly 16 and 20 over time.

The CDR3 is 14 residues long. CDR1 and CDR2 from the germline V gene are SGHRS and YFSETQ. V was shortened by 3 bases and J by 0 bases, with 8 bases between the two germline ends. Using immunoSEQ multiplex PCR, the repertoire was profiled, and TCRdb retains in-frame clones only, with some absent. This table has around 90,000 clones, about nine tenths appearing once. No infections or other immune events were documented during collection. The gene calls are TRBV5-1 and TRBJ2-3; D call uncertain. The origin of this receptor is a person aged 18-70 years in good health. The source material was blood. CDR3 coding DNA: TGCGCCAGCAGCTATGAAACTAGCACAGATACGCAGTATTTT. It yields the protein CASSYETSTDTQYF.